The clone carrying this TCR beta chain has more than one count but fewer than ten. The antigen is unknown. This CDR3 region has 11 residues. V gave up 7 bases and J gave up 5 bases, with 6 bases separating them. The germline V gene encodes CDR1 SGDLS and CDR2 YYNGEE. This specimen belongs to a study of T cell clonotyping in hematopoietic cell transplantation. Study results and caveats: Pathologically expanded recipient clonotypes increased progressively from day 30 to day 180 as diversity fell. Broader posttransplant TCR repertoire diversity was predicted by graft donor and pretransplant recipient Inverse Simpson Index values.

TCRdb's table, derived via immunoSEQ multiplex PCR, lists solely in-frame clones and lacks some. Of 55,000 to 70,000 clones listed, around 94% were seen once; the top ten hold approximately 1.5%. The chain employs TRBV9 and TRBJ1-4; D call uncertain. Sequenced: peripheral blood mononuclear cells. This clonotype originated in a man between 45 and 60 years old in good health. Some clones in this sample may be carry-over from other donors' samples. The CDR3 bases are TGTGCCAGCGGAGAGAATGAAAAACTGTTTTTT. It translates to CASGENEKLFF.